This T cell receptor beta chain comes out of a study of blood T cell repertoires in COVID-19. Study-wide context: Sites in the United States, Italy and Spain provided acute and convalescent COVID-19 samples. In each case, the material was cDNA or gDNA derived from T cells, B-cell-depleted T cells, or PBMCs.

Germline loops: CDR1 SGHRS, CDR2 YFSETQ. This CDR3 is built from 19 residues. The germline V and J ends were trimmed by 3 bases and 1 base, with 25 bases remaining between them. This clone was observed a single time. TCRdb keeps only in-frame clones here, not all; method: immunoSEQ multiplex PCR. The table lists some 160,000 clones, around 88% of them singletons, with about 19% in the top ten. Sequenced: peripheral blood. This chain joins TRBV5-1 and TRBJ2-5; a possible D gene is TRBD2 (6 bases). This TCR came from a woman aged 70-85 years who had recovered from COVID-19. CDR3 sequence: CASSWRANIPSVRQETQYF. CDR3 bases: TGCGCCAGCAGCTGGAGAGCGAATATCCCTAGCGTTCGCCAAGAGACCCAGTACTTC. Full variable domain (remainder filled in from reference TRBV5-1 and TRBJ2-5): KAGVTQTPRYLIKTRGQQVTLSCSPISGHRSVSWYQQTPGQGLQFLFEYFSETQRNKGNFPGRFSGRQFSNSRSEMNVSTLELGDSALYLCASSWRANIPSVRQETQYFGPGTRLLVL.